These 6 T cell receptor beta chains came from one sample sequenced in a study of T-cell reconstitution after alpha-beta-depleted transplantation in children. Unique molecular identifiers featured in how the TCRbeta library was prepared. One entry per CDR3 protein results from TCRdb running MiXCR on the PCR reads. The data show more than 450,000 distinct CDR3 sequences, around 17% seen once. Specimen: PBMCs from the stem cell graft donor, collected from the stem cell graft. Receptors were obtained from a human donor who donated a stem cell graft to a child with acute lymphoblastic leukemia.

This clonotype was counted a few times. This chain links TRBV20-1 with TRBJ2-7; the D gene is possibly TRBD1 (6 bases). Looked up from germline, CDR1 is DFQATT and CDR2 is SNEGSKA (reference sequence). The ends were cut back, 5 bases at V and 3 bases at J, with 20 bases in the middle. The length of the CDR3 is 15 residues. Here the CDR3 DNA reads TGCAGTGCTCCGGTCTGGTCTCTAGGGGGCTACGAGCAGTACTTC. Its translation is CSAPVWSLGGYEQYF.

The J gene is TRBJ2-6, the V gene TRBV11-1; 13 bases are shared with TRBD2. Germline V gene sequence: CDR1 SGHAT, CDR2 FQDESV (reference sequence). The V segment lost 4 bases and the J segment 1 base; nucleotides outside the gene matches: 13. The CDR3 runs to 21 residues. CDR3 nucleotides: TGTGCCAGCAGCTCCGGGCTCGGACTAGCGGGAGATAGGTCTGGGGCCAACGTCCTGACTTTC. Its protein is CASSSGLGLAGDRSGANVLTF.

The V gene is TRBV7-6, the J gene TRBJ2-1, with D perhaps matching TRBD2 (6 bases). This CDR3 is built from 13 residues. Germline V gene sequence: CDR1 SGHVS, CDR2 FNYEAQ. V was trimmed by 2 bases and J by 8 bases, leaving 10 bases between them. The CDR3: CASSLHGSDEQFF. The CDR3 DNA reads as TGTGCCAGCAGCTTACACGGGAGCGATGAGCAGTTCTTC.

The V call is TRBV5-6, the J call TRBJ2-5; no reliable D call. From germline, CDR1 is SGHDT and CDR2 YYEEEE. Trimming shortened V by 4 bases and J by 2 bases, and 12 bases separated the two germline ends. The CDR3 length is 14 residues. The DNA for the CDR3 is TGTGCCAGCAGCCTCCGAGAGTTACAAGAGACCCAGTACTTC. It yields the protein CASSLRELQETQYF.

This clonotype has just a few counts. The V gene is TRBV12-3 or TRBV12-4, the J gene TRBJ2-1; 10 bases are shared with TRBD1. V lost 5 bases and J lost 0; bases outside the gene matches: 4. CDR3 length equals 16 residues. Written as DNA, the CDR3 is TGTGCCAGCAGTCCGGGACAGGGGACCTCCTACAATGAGCAGTTCTTC. Translation: CASSPGQGTSYNEQFF.

The sample holds a few counts of this clonotype. V usage is TRBV7-9 and J usage is TRBJ2-3, with D possibly being TRBD1 (5 bases). Trimming cost V 6 bases and J 1 base, with 17 bases left between them. Germline values: CDR1 SEHNR, CDR2 FQNEAQ (reference sequence). The CDR3 is 16 amino acids. As DNA, the CDR3 is TGTGCCAGCAGACAAAGAGCAGGGCCAGGCACAGATACGCAGTATTTT. Protein product: CASRQRAGPGTDTQYF.